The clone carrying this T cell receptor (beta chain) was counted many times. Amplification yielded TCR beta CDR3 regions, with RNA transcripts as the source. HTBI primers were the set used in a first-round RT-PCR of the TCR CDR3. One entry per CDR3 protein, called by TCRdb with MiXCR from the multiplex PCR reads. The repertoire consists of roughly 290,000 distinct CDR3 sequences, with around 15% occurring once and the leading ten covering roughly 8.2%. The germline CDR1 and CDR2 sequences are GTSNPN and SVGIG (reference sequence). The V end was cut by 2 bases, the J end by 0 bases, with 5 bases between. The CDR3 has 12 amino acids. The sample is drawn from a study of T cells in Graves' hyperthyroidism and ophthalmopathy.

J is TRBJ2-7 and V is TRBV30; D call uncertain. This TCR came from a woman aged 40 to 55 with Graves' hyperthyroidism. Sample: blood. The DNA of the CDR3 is TGTGCCTGGAGTCTGGTCTCCTACGAGCAGTACTTC. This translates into CAWSLVSYEQYF.